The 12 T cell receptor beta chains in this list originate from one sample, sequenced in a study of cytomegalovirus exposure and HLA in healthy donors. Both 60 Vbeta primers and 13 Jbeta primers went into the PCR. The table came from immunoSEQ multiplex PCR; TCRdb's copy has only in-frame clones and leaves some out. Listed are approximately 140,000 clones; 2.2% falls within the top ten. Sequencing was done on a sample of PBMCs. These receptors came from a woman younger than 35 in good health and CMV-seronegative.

CDR3 loop: CASSPGGVTGELFF. As DNA, the CDR3 is TGTGCCAGCAGCCCCGGAGGGGTGACCGGGGAGCTGTTTTTT. The rearrangement links TRBV9 to TRBJ2-2, with D possibly matching TRBD2 (6 bases). This CDR3 spans 14 amino acids. Trimming pared 4 bases from V and 5 bases from J, leaving 12 bases between. The V gene's germline CDR1 is SGDLS and CDR2 YYNGEE. The full variable domain, completed using reference TRBV9 and TRBJ2-2, is DSGVTQTPKHLITATGQRVTLRCSPRSGDLSVYWYQQSLDQGLQFLIQYYNGEERAKGNILERFSAQQFPDLHSELNLSSLELGDSALYFCASSPGGVTGELFFGEGSRLTVL.

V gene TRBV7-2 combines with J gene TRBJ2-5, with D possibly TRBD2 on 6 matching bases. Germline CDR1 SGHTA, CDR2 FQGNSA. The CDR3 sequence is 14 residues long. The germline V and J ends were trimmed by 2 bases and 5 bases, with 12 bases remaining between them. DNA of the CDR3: TGTGCCAGCAGCTTATCTGCGGGATGCGAGACCCAGTACTTC. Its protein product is CASSLSAGCETQYF.

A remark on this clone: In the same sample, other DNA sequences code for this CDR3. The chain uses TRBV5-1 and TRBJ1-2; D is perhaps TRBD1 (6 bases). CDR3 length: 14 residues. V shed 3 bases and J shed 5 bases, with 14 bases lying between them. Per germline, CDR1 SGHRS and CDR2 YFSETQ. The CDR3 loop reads CASSSPGQGYGYTF. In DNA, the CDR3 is TGCGCCAGCAGCTCCCCCGGCCAGGGGTATGGCTACACCTTC.

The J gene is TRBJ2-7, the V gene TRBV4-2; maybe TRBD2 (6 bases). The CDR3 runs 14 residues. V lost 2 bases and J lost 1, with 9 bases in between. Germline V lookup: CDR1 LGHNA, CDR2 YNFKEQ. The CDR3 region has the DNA TGTGCCAGCAGCCAAACTAGCCGGTCCTACGAGCAGTACTTC. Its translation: CASSQTSRSYEQYF.

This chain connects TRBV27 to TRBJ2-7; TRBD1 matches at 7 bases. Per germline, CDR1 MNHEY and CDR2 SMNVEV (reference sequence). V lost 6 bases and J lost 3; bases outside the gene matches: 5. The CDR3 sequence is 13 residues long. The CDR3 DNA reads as TGTGCCAGCAGCCGGACAGGTGGCTACGAGCAGTACGTC. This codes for CASSRTGGYEQYV.

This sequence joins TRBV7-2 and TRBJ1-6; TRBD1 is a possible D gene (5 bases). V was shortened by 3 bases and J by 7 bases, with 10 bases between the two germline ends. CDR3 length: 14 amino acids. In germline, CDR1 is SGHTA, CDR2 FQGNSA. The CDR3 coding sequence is TGTGCCAGCAGCTTTAGGTACAGGAATTCACCCCTCCACTTT. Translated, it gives CASSFRYRNSPLHF.

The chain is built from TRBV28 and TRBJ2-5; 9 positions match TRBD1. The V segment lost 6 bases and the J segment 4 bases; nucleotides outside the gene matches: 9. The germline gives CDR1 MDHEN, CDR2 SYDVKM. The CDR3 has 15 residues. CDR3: CASRDPGQGGETQYF. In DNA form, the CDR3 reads TGTGCCAGCAGGGACCCGGGACAGGGTGGAGAGACCCAGTACTTC.

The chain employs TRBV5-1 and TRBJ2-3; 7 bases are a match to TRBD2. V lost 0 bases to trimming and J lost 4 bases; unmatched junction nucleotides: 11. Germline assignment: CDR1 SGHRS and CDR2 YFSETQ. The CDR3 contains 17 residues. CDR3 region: CASSLVQGGSPADTQYF. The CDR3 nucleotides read TGCGCCAGCAGCTTGGTCCAGGGCGGGAGTCCCGCAGATACGCAGTATTTT. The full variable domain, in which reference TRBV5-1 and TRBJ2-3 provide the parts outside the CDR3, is KAGVTQTPRYLIKTRGQQVTLSCSPISGHRSVSWYQQTPGQGLQFLFEYFSETQRNKGNFPGRFSGRQFSNSRSEMNVSTLELGDSALYLCASSLVQGGSPADTQYFGPGTRLTVL.

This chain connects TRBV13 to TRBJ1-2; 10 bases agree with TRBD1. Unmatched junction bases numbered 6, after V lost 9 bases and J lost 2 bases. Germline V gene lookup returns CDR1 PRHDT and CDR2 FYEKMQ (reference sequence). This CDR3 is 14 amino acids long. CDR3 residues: CASDRGRPNYGYTF. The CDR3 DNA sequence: TGTGCCAGTGACAGGGGGCGTCCGAACTATGGCTACACCTTC.

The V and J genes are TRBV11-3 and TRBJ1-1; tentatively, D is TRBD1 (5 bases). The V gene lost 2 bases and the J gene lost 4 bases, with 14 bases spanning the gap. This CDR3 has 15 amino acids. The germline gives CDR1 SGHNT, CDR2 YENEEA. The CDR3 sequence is CASSLSRAGGTEAFF. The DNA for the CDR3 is TGTGCCAGCAGCTTAAGTAGGGCCGGGGGCACTGAAGCTTTCTTT.

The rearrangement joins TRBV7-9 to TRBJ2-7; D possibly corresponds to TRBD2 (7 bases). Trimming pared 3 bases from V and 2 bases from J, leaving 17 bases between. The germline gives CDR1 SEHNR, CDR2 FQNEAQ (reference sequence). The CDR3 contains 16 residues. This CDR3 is CASSFGAGAITYEQYV. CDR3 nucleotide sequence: TGTGCCAGCAGCTTTGGTGCGGGGGCTATTACCTACGAGCAGTACGTC.

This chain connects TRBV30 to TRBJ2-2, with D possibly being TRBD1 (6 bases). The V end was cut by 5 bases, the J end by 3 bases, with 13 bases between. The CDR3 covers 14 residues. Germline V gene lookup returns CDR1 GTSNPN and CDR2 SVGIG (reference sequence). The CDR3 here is CAWSGQRYTGELFF. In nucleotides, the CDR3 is TGTGCCTGGTCCGGACAGAGGTACACCGGGGAGCTGTTTTTT.